This entry lists 28 T cell receptor beta chains sequenced from one sample in a study of shared clonotypes between healthy human individuals. Sequencing was performed with immunoSEQ multiplex PCR; in TCRdb, only in-frame clones are kept and a portion is missing. The sample carries 700,000 to 950,000 clones, about 97% recorded once. Positive CCR7 selection of CD45RO-negative cells yielded the naive CD8 cells, and terminally differentiated effector memory CD45RA+ cells were excluded. The sample taken for sequencing was naive CD8+ T cells sorted from blood. The receptors shown here come from a man aged 30-40 years in good health.

The chain has TRBV27 and TRBJ1-5; TRBD1 is a possible D gene (6 bases). The ends were cut back, 3 bases at V and 3 bases at J, with 9 bases in the middle. Germline CDR1 is MNHEY and CDR2 is SMNVEV (reference sequence). The CDR3 is made up of 14 amino acids. In nucleotides, the CDR3 is TGTGCCAGCAGTTTGGGGGGCCCCAATCAGCCCCAGCATTTT. As protein: CASSLGGPNQPQHF.

This clone has only a few counts. V gene TRBV7-9 combines with J gene TRBJ2-7; no clear D gene. V was cut by 3 bases and J by 0 bases, with 6 bases left in between. The CDR3 consists of 13 residues. Germline CDR1 is SEHNR and CDR2 is FQNEAQ (reference sequence). CDR3 DNA sequence: TGTGCCAGCAGCTTTGACTTCTCCTACGAGCAGTACTTC. Translating it yields CASSFDFSYEQYF.

Only one count was recorded for this clone. The chain joins TRBV27 to TRBJ2-5; 7 nucleotides match TRBD1. Germline V lookup: CDR1 MNHEY, CDR2 SMNVEV (reference sequence). With V trimmed by 3 bases and J by 5 bases, 9 bases remained unmatched. The CDR3 is 15 amino acids. CDR3 in amino acids: CASSFGAGGFETQYF. The CDR3 DNA follows: TGTGCCAGCAGTTTCGGGGCAGGGGGTTTCGAGACCCAGTACTTC.

This chain connects TRBV14 to TRBJ1-5, with D maybe TRBD1 (5 bases). The germline V gene has CDR1 SGHDN and CDR2 FVKESK. Trimming removed 4 bases at V and 4 bases at J, with 11 bases between. The CDR3 runs to 14 residues. In DNA, the CDR3 is TGTGCCAGCAGCCGACTTGGGGGAAATCAGCCCCAGCATTTT. This gives the protein CASSRLGGNQPQHF. The full variable domain, rest sourced from reference TRBV14 and TRBJ1-5, is EAGVTQFPSHSVIEKGQTVTLRCDPISGHDNLYWYRRVMGKEIKFLLHFVKESKQDESGMPNNRFLAERTGGTYSTLKVQPAELEDSGVYFCASSRLGGNQPQHFGDGTRLSIL.

J is TRBJ2-7 and V is TRBV11-2; no definite D call. From germline, CDR1 is SGHAT and CDR2 FQNNGV. This CDR3 is 14 amino acids long. V lost 2 bases and J 2 bases, leaving 10 bases between the germline ends. The CDR3 nucleotides read TGTGCCAGCAGCTTAAACGACATTGCCTACGAGCAGTACTTC. Translation: CASSLNDIAYEQYF.

On this clone: Within the sample, other DNA sequences also encode this same CDR3. This chain connects TRBV7-9 to TRBJ1-1; D unclear. Germline V gene lookup returns CDR1 SEHNR and CDR2 FQNEAQ (reference sequence). Trimming stripped 3 bases from V and 0 bases from J, with 5 bases between. CDR3 length: 13 amino acids. CDR3 nucleotide sequence: TGTGCCAGCAGCTTGCCTCTGAACACTGAAGCTTTCTTT. Protein product: CASSLPLNTEAFF.

This CDR3 reads CAGGLADCEGKYF. For the CDR3, the DNA is TGTGCCGGGGGACTAGCGGACTGCGAAGGGAAGTACTTC. J is TRBJ2-7 and V is TRBV27, with 11 bases fitting TRBD2. Germline CDR1 is MNHEY and CDR2 is SMNVEV (reference sequence). The CDR3 is 13 residues long. The J segment lost 11 bases and the V segment lost 11 bases, leaving 14 bases of the junction unmatched.

The rearrangement uses TRBV13 and TRBJ2-7; 12 nucleotides agree with TRBD1. Germline V gives CDR1 PRHDT, CDR2 FYEKMQ (reference sequence). V was clipped by 5 bases and J by 4 bases; unmatched bases: 6. This CDR3 region has 15 residues. The CDR3 region is CASSLGTGGGYEQYF. CDR3 nucleotides: TGTGCCAGCAGCCTTGGGACAGGGGGCGGATACGAGCAGTACTTC.

The V call is TRBV6-1, the J call TRBJ2-1; TRBD1 matches at 9 bases. The germline V gene has CDR1 MNHNS and CDR2 SASEGT. V lost 2 bases, J lost 9 bases, and 8 bases stayed unmatched. The CDR3 loop spans 15 amino acids. In DNA, the CDR3 is TGTGCCAGCAGTGAAATTTCGGGGACAGGGCGTGAGCAGTTCTTC. It yields the protein CASSEISGTGREQFF.

This chain connects TRBV4-2 to TRBJ2-1; 7 nucleotides line up with TRBD1. The CDR3 consists of 16 residues. V shed 6 bases and J 0 bases; nucleotides not matched to a gene: 8. Germline assignment: CDR1 LGHNA and CDR2 YNFKEQ. In DNA, the CDR3 is TGTGCCAGCAGACCCGGACAGGAGAGCTCCTACAATGAGCAGTTCTTC. This translates into CASRPGQESSYNEQFF.

The V and J genes are TRBV19 and TRBJ2-1; D gene uncertain. The germline V gene has CDR1 LNHDA and CDR2 SQIVND (reference sequence). V gave up 5 bases and J gave up 8 bases, with 16 bases separating them. This CDR3 is built from 14 residues. The CDR3 DNA is TGTGCCAGTAGTCGTCGTGTACCAATCGATGAGCAGTTCTTC. Protein sequence: CASSRRVPIDEQFF.

The CDR3 DNA reads TGTGCCAGCAGCGTAGCGGGAACAGTGGCTAATGAAAAACTGTTTTTT. Translation gives CASSVAGTVANEKLFF. The V call is TRBV9, the J call TRBJ1-4; D remains ambiguous. This CDR3 has 16 residues. Trimming removed 0 bases at V and 3 bases at J, with 12 bases between. Germline-derived CDR1 and CDR2 are SGDLS and YYNGEE.

V usage is TRBV13 and J usage is TRBJ2-1, with a possible D match to TRBD2 (5 bases). V lost 3 bases and J 1 base, leaving 10 bases between the germline ends. Germline V gene data show CDR1 as PRHDT and CDR2 as FYEKMQ (reference sequence). CDR3 length: 15 residues. Here the CDR3 reads CASSFAGGSYNEQFF. The CDR3 region has the DNA TGTGCCAGCAGCTTTGCCGGCGGGTCCTACAATGAGCAGTTCTTC.

This clone was counted a single time. The V gene is TRBV5-4, the J gene TRBJ2-5; 7 nucleotides agree with TRBD2. This CDR3 is 15 amino acids long. The V gene end was trimmed by 1 base and the J gene end by 6 bases; junction bases not matched to a gene: 9. Germline assignment: CDR1 SGHNT and CDR2 YYREEE (reference sequence). The CDR3 DNA sequence: TGTGCCAGCAGCTTGTTCGGCGGGAGCAGAAAGACCCAGTACTTC. Translated, it gives CASSLFGGSRKTQYF.

The chain carries TRBV30 and TRBJ1-5, with D perhaps TRBD1 (5 bases). Germline V lookup: CDR1 GTSNPN, CDR2 SVGIG (reference sequence). This CDR3 has 13 residues. V dropped 5 bases and J dropped 4 bases, with 12 bases sitting between them. The chain's CDR3 is CAWGYGGNQPQHF. The CDR3 bases are TGTGCCTGGGGCTACGGGGGAAATCAGCCCCAGCATTTT.

The chain recombines TRBV9 with TRBJ2-7, with 14 positions matching TRBD2. Germline V gives CDR1 SGDLS, CDR2 YYNGEE. The length of the CDR3 is 15 residues. The V gene end was trimmed by 0 bases and the J gene end by 7 bases; junction bases not matched to a gene: 3. The CDR3 reads CASSVGGLAGVEQYF. The DNA for the CDR3 is TGTGCCAGCAGCGTAGGGGGACTAGCGGGAGTTGAGCAGTACTTC.

J is TRBJ2-1 and V is TRBV27; 7 bases line up with TRBD2. This CDR3 is built from 18 residues. Per germline, CDR1 MNHEY and CDR2 SMNVEV (reference sequence). Trimming took 2 bases from V and 0 from J; bases not matched to a gene: 10. The CDR3 sequence is CASSLVEGRASSYNEQFF. In DNA, the CDR3 is TGTGCCAGCAGTTTAGTCGAAGGGAGGGCCAGCTCCTACAATGAGCAGTTCTTC.

CDR3 sequence (DNA): TGCAGCGTTGAACCGGCGTTGGGGAGCACAGATACGCAGTATTTT. This sequence encodes CSVEPALGSTDTQYF. V gene TRBV29-1 combines with J gene TRBJ2-3, with D unresolved. V shed 2 bases and J shed 0 bases, with 12 bases lying between them. Germline lookup yields CDR1 SQVTM and CDR2 ANQGSEA. This CDR3 region has 15 residues.

The V call is TRBV6-5, the J call TRBJ1-5; no clear D gene. Germline-derived CDR1 and CDR2 are MNHEY and SVGAGI. The CDR3 runs 15 residues. The V end lost 0 bases, the J end lost 4 bases, and 10 bases lay between the germline ends. In DNA form, the CDR3 reads TGTGCCAGCAGTTACTCGATTTCGGGAAATCAGCCCCAGCATTTT. Amino acids: CASSYSISGNQPQHF.

The genes are TRBV13 and TRBJ2-7; TRBD2 matches 10 bases. CDR3 length: 14 amino acids. J was trimmed by 4 bases and V by 4 bases; bases with no gene match: 4. Germline V gene data show CDR1 as PRHDT and CDR2 as FYEKMQ (reference sequence). The CDR3 nucleotides are TGTGCCAGCAGCTCTAGCGGGAGCAGATACGAGCAGTACTTC. This codes for CASSSSGSRYEQYF.

The chain recombines TRBV5-1 with TRBJ1-2; 8 bases match TRBD1. The CDR3 is 18 amino acids. V lost 4 bases and J lost 8; bases outside the gene matches: 22. Germline V gene data show CDR1 as SGHRS and CDR2 as YFSETQ. CDR3 nucleotides: TGCGCCAGCAGCCAACCGCCGGGACAGGATCCGCCTTTCACCGGCTACACCTTC. Protein: CASSQPPGQDPPFTGYTF.

The CDR3 sequence is CASSSTGIAKNIQYF. The CDR3 DNA sequence: TGTGCCAGCAGCTCGACAGGAATAGCCAAAAACATTCAGTACTTC. The chain combines TRBV11-2 with TRBJ2-4, with a weak D call TRBD1 (6 bases). The CDR3 is 15 residues long. Trimming shortened V by 4 bases and J by 0 bases, and 10 bases separated the two germline ends. From germline, CDR1 is SGHAT and CDR2 FQNNGV.

This clone occurred once. The sample holds other DNA sequences that translate to the same CDR3. The chain employs TRBV7-9 and TRBJ2-7; no clear D gene. Germline V CDR1 and CDR2: SEHNR, FQNEAQ (reference sequence). The CDR3 spans 13 residues. Trimming took 4 bases from V and 2 from J, leaving 9 bases between them. As DNA, the CDR3 is TGTGCCAGCAGCTCATCAGACACCTACGAGCAGTACTTC. Translating gives CASSSSDTYEQYF.

The chain employs TRBV10-3 and TRBJ2-3, with TRBD2 identical over 8 bases. The CDR3 covers 17 residues. V dropped 3 bases and J dropped 0; count of bases not matched to a gene: 8. CDR1 is ENHRY, CDR2 SYGVKD, per germline. CDR3: CAISDGNAGGSTDTQYF. CDR3 bases: TGTGCCATCAGTGACGGGAATGCGGGAGGAAGCACAGATACGCAGTATTTT.

This rearrangement joins TRBV28 to TRBJ2-7; 9 nucleotides match TRBD1. Germline CDR1 and CDR2: MDHEN and SYDVKM. Unmatched junction bases numbered 10, after V lost 5 bases and J lost 2 bases. CDR3 size: 16 residues. CDR3 loop: CASSLRDRAFPYEQYF. The CDR3, as DNA: TGTGCCAGCAGTCTCCGGGACAGGGCTTTTCCCTACGAGCAGTACTTC.

This chain uses TRBV7-9 with TRBJ2-5; TRBD1 aligns across 8 bases. The length of the CDR3 is 13 residues. V dropped 9 bases and J dropped 4; count of bases not matched to a gene: 7. CDR1 and CDR2 (germline): SEHNR, FQNEAQ (reference sequence). The CDR3 DNA sequence: TGTGCCAGTACCCCAGGGGGCGGAGAGACCCAGTACTTC. Translation: CASTPGGGETQYF. Drawing the rest from reference TRBV7-9 and TRBJ2-5, the complete variable domain is DTGVSQNPRHKITKRGQNVTFRCDPISEHNRLYWYRQTLGQGPEFLTYFQNEAQLEKSRLLSDRFSAERPKGSFSTLEIQRTEQGDSAMYLCASTPGGGETQYFGPGTRLLVL.

The V call is TRBV2, the J call TRBJ1-2; D not certain. This CDR3 has 15 amino acids. In germline, CDR1 is SNHLY, CDR2 FYNNEI. The V gene lost 3 bases and the J gene lost 8 bases, with 19 bases spanning the gap. The CDR3 is CASSDPGPRREGYTF. CDR3 bases: TGTGCCAGCAGTGATCCGGGCCCCAGAAGGGAGGGCTACACCTTC.

The rearrangement joins TRBV29-1 to TRBJ2-5; 8 nucleotides agree with TRBD2. V gave up 3 bases and J gave up 1 base; unmatched junction bases: 10. CDR3 size: 16 residues. The germline V gene encodes CDR1 SQVTM and CDR2 ANQGSEA. CDR3 residues: CSVDLPLLAAQETQYF. The CDR3 nucleotides are TGCAGCGTTGATCTTCCCCTACTAGCGGCCCAAGAGACCCAGTACTTC.